The 26 T cell receptor beta chains presented below share a single source sample, sequenced in a study of prognosis after radiotherapy for stage I lung cancer. The authors amplified TCR beta CDR3 from genomic DNA using two-round multiplex PCR. It was primers specific to each TRBV and TRBJ gene that first-round PCR used. TCRdb ran MiXCR on the multiplex PCR reads and lists one entry per CDR3 protein. Of around 56,000 distinct CDR3 sequences listed, about a quarter are singletons. The sequenced sample was PBMCs, obtained before or after stereotactic body radiation therapy (not recorded which). The origin of the receptors is a donor of 50 years or more with non-small cell lung cancer.

In this sample, this clonotype turned up many times. The CDR3 coding sequence is TGTGCCAGTCGGGCCCAAATGAACACTGAAGCTTTCTTT. Protein: CASRAQMNTEAFF. This chain links TRBV19 with TRBJ1-1, with D unclear. V lost 8 bases, J lost 0 bases, and 10 bases lay in between. The CDR3 is made up of 13 amino acids. Germline CDR1 and CDR2: LNHDA and SQIVND (reference sequence).

This clonotype was seen many times. The genes are TRBV18 and TRBJ2-5, with 10 bases matching TRBD2. The J segment lost 1 base and the V segment lost 3 bases, leaving 8 bases of the junction unmatched. Germline assignment: CDR1 KGHSH and CDR2 LQKENI. CDR3 length: 17 amino acids. In nucleotides, the CDR3 is TGTGCCAGCTCACCCATACCACTAGCGGGGACCCAAGAGACCCAGTACTTC. Its translation: CASSPIPLAGTQETQYF.

This clonotype has ten or more counts. V usage is TRBV10-3 and J usage is TRBJ2-1; the match to TRBD2 covers 8 bases. The junction had 15 bases not matched to a gene; V was cut back by 3 bases and J by 8 bases. The CDR3 is 17 residues long. Germline assignment: CDR1 ENHRY and CDR2 SYGVKD. CDR3 sequence reads: CAISDLLAGGGIDEQFF. CDR3 DNA sequence: TGTGCCATCAGTGATCTCCTGGCGGGGGGCGGAATAGATGAGCAGTTCTTC.

This clonotype has a count of ten or more. This chain uses TRBV4-1 with TRBJ1-4; no clear D gene. From germline, CDR1 is MGHRA and CDR2 YSYEKL. V was trimmed by 1 base and J by 7 bases, leaving 7 bases between them. This CDR3 spans 13 amino acids. The CDR3 bases are TGCGCCAGCAGCCAAGTGATGGGTGAAAAACTGTTTTTT. It is translated as CASSQVMGEKLFF.

There are many counts of this clonotype. The CDR3: CSAAEETYEQYF. CDR3 coding DNA: TGCAGTGCTGCTGAAGAAACCTACGAGCAGTACTTC. V usage is TRBV20-1 and J usage is TRBJ2-7; no definite D call. The V end was cut by 5 bases, the J end by 2 bases, with 10 bases between. The V gene's germline CDR1 is DFQATT and CDR2 SNEGSKA (reference sequence). The CDR3 runs 12 residues.

This clonotype was seen ten or more times. This chain links TRBV6-1 with TRBJ1-4; D is unclear. CDR1 and CDR2 (germline): MNHNS, SASEGT. V was clipped by 2 bases and J by 3 bases, with 13 bases between them. The CDR3 sequence is 16 residues long. CDR3 nucleotide sequence: TGTGCCAGCAGTGAACGGTCAGCTGGCTCTAATGAAAAACTGTTTTTT. It translates to CASSERSAGSNEKLFF.

A word on this clonotype: Being one base from a much bigger clone, this may be a read error. The rearrangement links TRBV19 to TRBJ2-6, with D possibly being TRBD1 (5 bases). This CDR3 comprises 15 residues. Germline V gene lookup returns CDR1 LNHDA and CDR2 SQIVND (reference sequence). The CDR3 DNA follows: TGTGCCAGTATGGAACGGAACTCTGGGGCCAACATCCTGACTTTC. Protein product: CASMERNSGANILTF.

The chain uses TRBV19 and TRBJ2-6; D gene unclear. This CDR3 has 15 amino acids. Germline lookup yields CDR1 LNHDA and CDR2 SQIVND (reference sequence). The V and J ends lost 4 bases and 0 bases respectively, with 7 bases between them. CDR3 coding DNA: TGTGCCAGTAGTACTGCGACCTCTGGGGCCAACGTCCTGACTTTC. Translating it yields CASSTATSGANVLTF.

This clonotype has a count of ten or more. The V call is TRBV5-1, the J call TRBJ2-7, with D perhaps matching TRBD2 (6 bases). Trimming pared 4 bases from V and 7 bases from J, leaving 21 bases between. Germline CDR1 SGHRS, CDR2 YFSETQ. This CDR3 comprises 15 residues. For the CDR3, the DNA is TGCGCCAGCAGCCACCTTGGAGGGGCCGAGGGGGAGCAGTACTTC. This encodes CASSHLGGAEGEQYF.

At least ten counts were recorded for this clonotype. This sequence joins TRBV7-2 and TRBJ2-4; a weak D match, TRBD2 (6 bases). Germline CDR1 is SGHTA and CDR2 is FQGNSA. The length of the CDR3 is 14 residues. The V end was cut by 1 base, the J end by 6 bases, with 10 bases between. This CDR3 is CASSLDVGGNIQYF. DNA for the CDR3: TGTGCCAGCAGCTTAGATGTCGGGGGAAACATTCAGTACTTC.

This clonotype was found many times. The chain employs TRBV20-1 and TRBJ2-2, with 9 bases aligning to TRBD1. Per the germline V gene, CDR1 is DFQATT and CDR2 is SNEGSKA (reference sequence). The CDR3 totals 14 residues. The V and J ends lost 6 bases and 6 bases, in that order; junction bases with no gene match: 8. The CDR3 here is CSAPNNRGPGELFF. The CDR3 DNA sequence: TGCAGTGCACCAAACAACAGGGGGCCCGGGGAGCTGTTTTTT.

This clonotype was seen at least ten times. This chain connects TRBV6-2 or TRBV6-3 to TRBJ1-3; 7 bases agree with TRBD1. The CDR3 extends over 20 amino acids. With 3 bases clipped from V and 0 bases from J, the junction kept 17 bases outside the gene matches. Germline V lookup: CDR1 MNHEY, CDR2 SVGEGT. CDR3 in DNA: TGTGCCAGCAGTTATCCTACTTCGGCAGGGGGTACCTTCTCTGGAAACACCATATATTTT. It codes for CASSYPTSAGGTFSGNTIYF.

In its sample, this clonotype was seen many times. The V and J genes are TRBV6-1 and TRBJ2-3; 10 bases agree with TRBD2. Germline V CDR1 and CDR2: MNHNS, SASEGT. Unmatched junction bases numbered 4, after V lost 6 bases and J lost 7 bases. CDR3 length: 13 amino acids. CDR3 sequence (DNA): TGTGCCAGCAGGGCTAGCGGGGGATATACGCAGTATTTT. Translation: CASRASGGYTQYF.

This clonotype was found many times. This chain connects TRBV5-4 to TRBJ2-1, with 14 bases aligning to TRBD2. The CDR3 extends over 16 amino acids. Germline CDR1 SGHNT, CDR2 YYREEE (reference sequence). Losses at the gene ends were 4 bases for V and 7 bases for J; bases not matched to a gene: 7. DNA for the CDR3: TGTGCCAGCAGCCACGCGGGACTAGCGGGGGTTAATGAGCAGTTCTTC. Protein: CASSHAGLAGVNEQFF.

This clonotype has at least ten counts. V is TRBV11-2 and J is TRBJ2-1, with a weak D call TRBD2 (7 bases). Germline CDR1 SGHAT, CDR2 FQNNGV. V shed 0 bases and J shed 8 bases, with 23 bases lying between them. The CDR3 extends over 18 amino acids. The CDR3: CASSLEGAGAARRYEQFF. DNA for the CDR3: TGTGCCAGCAGCTTAGAGGGGGCGGGAGCGGCCCGTCGTTATGAGCAGTTCTTC.

There are a few counts of this clonotype. Given a far larger clone just one base away, this is likely a sequencing read error. V usage is TRBV6-9 and J usage is TRBJ2-1; TRBD2 agrees at 13 bases. The CDR3 totals 15 residues. CDR1 and CDR2 (germline): MNHGY, SVAAGI. The CDR3 spells CASSLLAGGYGEQSF. The CDR3 coding sequence is TGTGCCAGCAGTTTACTAGCGGGGGGGTACGGTGAGCAGTCCTTC.

This clonotype was counted at least ten times. The chain links TRBV2 to TRBJ2-5, with D uncertain. Trimming stripped 7 bases from V and 5 bases from J, with 20 bases between. This CDR3 is built from 15 residues. Germline lookup yields CDR1 SNHLY and CDR2 FYNNEI. The CDR3 region has the DNA TGTGCCAGCACCCCCCGGAGTCCGTTGGGGGAGACCCAGTACTTC. Amino acids: CASTPRSPLGETQYF.

This clonotype was detected many times. The rearrangement links TRBV6-1 to TRBJ1-2, with TRBD1 matching 8 bases. V trimming: 3 bases; J trimming: 3 bases; junction bases outside the gene matches: 6. Germline V gene lookup returns CDR1 MNHNS and CDR2 SASEGT. This CDR3 region has 15 residues. The CDR3 sequence: CASSEGTGRYYGYTF. The CDR3, as DNA: TGTGCCAGCAGTGAGGGGACAGGCCGCTACTATGGCTACACCTTC.

Worth noting for this clonotype: At one end, the junction sequence differs from germline, possibly due to a read error. The V and J genes are TRBV6-2 or TRBV6-3 and TRBJ2-1, with a tentative D call TRBD2 (6 bases). CDR1 MNHEY and CDR2 SVGEGT come from the germline V gene. This CDR3 region has 15 residues. This CDR3 reads CARSYSGRTYNEQFF. The CDR3 nucleotides are TGTGCCAGAAGTTATTCAGGGAGGACCTACAATGAGCAGTTCTTC.

This clonotype has at least ten counts. J is TRBJ1-1 and V is TRBV5-1; no definite D call. The CDR3 contains 15 residues. Trimming removed 0 bases from V and 0 bases from J, with 9 bases in between. Germline CDR1 is SGHRS and CDR2 is YFSETQ. The CDR3 loop is CASSLASDLNTEAFF. In DNA form, the CDR3 reads TGCGCCAGCAGCTTGGCTTCAGATCTGAACACTGAAGCTTTCTTT.

Of note for this clonotype: Given a much more abundant clone one base away, this may be a read error. DNA for the CDR3: TGTGCCAGCTCCGGACAGGGATCGGGCACTGAAGCTTTCTTT. Protein sequence: CASSGQGSGTEAFF. The rearrangement uses TRBV18 and TRBJ1-1, with 8 nucleotides matching TRBD1. Unmatched junction bases numbered 7, after V lost 6 bases and J lost 4 bases. The germline V gene encodes CDR1 KGHSH and CDR2 LQKENI. The CDR3 consists of 14 residues.

This clonotype was recorded at least ten times. The V call is TRBV7-6, the J call TRBJ2-2; 7 nucleotides match TRBD1. This CDR3 has 16 amino acids. V dropped 5 bases and J dropped 2; count of bases not matched to a gene: 8. CDR1 and CDR2 from the germline V gene are SGHVS and FNYEAQ. In nucleotides, the CDR3 is TGTGCCAGCAGCCTTCAACAGGGGCCCAACACCGGGGAGCTGTTTTTT. It codes for CASSLQQGPNTGELFF.

This clonotype was recorded many times. The chain joins TRBV30 to TRBJ2-5; D unresolved. The CDR3 is 13 amino acids. CDR1 GTSNPN and CDR2 SVGIG come from the germline V gene (reference sequence). The V gene lost 4 bases and the J gene lost 5 bases, with 14 bases spanning the gap. The CDR3 DNA follows: TGTGCCTGGACCTCTTGGGGTGGGGAGACCCAGTACTTC. As protein: CAWTSWGGETQYF.

Points on this clonotype: A much larger clone is a single base away; this may be a read error. The chain employs TRBV7-2 and TRBJ1-5; D uncertain. The V gene's germline CDR1 is SGHTA and CDR2 FQGNSA. The germline V and J ends were trimmed by 2 bases and 0 bases, with 11 bases remaining between them. The CDR3 spans 16 residues. CDR3 sequence reads: CASSLLAGPSNQPQHF. CDR3 bases: TGTGCCAGCAGCTTATTGGCGGGCCCTAGCAATCAGCCCCAGCATTTT.

Concerning this clonotype itself: A far larger clone is just one base off, so this is likely a read error. This rearrangement joins TRBV7-3 to TRBJ2-3; D not certain. The germline V gene encodes CDR1 SGHTA and CDR2 FQGTGA. The CDR3 is made up of 14 amino acids. As DNA, the CDR3 is TGTACCAGCCGCCAGTCCATCAGCACAGATACGCAGTATTTT. It is translated as CTSRQSISTDTQYF.

This clonotype was seen at least ten times. CDR3 protein: CASSLPGGYGYTF. CDR3 coding DNA: TGTGCCAGCAGCTTGCCAGGGGGCTATGGCTACACCTTC. V is TRBV5-5 and J is TRBJ1-2; 7 bases map to TRBD1. This CDR3 comprises 13 residues. V dropped 1 base and J dropped 4; count of bases not matched to a gene: 1. Germline values: CDR1 SGHKS, CDR2 YYEKEE (reference sequence).